The following is a T cell receptor beta chain sequence with its context. Its antigen is undetermined. This record comes from a study of T cell responses to AZD1222 COVID-19 vaccine. Study-level results: Possibly, clonal diversity was underestimated; donors were largely white British and included more females. Samples come after the peak T cell response, not at day 14.

V lost 4 bases and J lost 2, with 16 bases in between. This CDR3 has 16 amino acids. Germline loops: CDR1 MGHRA, CDR2 YSYEKL. Here immunoSEQ multiplex PCR was the method, and the copy in TCRdb shows in-frame clones only, minus some. The sample lists roughly 77,000 clones, about 92% occurring once. The specimen was peripheral blood, collected on day 0 of MenACWY control vaccination. This chain uses TRBV4-1 with TRBJ2-3; TRBD1 or TRBD2 may be the D gene (5 bases each). The clonotype was recovered from an adult in good health. Written as DNA, the CDR3 is TGCGCCAGCAGCCCCCCAAAGGGGAGAAACACAGATACGCAGTATTTT. It codes for CASSPPKGRNTDTQYF.